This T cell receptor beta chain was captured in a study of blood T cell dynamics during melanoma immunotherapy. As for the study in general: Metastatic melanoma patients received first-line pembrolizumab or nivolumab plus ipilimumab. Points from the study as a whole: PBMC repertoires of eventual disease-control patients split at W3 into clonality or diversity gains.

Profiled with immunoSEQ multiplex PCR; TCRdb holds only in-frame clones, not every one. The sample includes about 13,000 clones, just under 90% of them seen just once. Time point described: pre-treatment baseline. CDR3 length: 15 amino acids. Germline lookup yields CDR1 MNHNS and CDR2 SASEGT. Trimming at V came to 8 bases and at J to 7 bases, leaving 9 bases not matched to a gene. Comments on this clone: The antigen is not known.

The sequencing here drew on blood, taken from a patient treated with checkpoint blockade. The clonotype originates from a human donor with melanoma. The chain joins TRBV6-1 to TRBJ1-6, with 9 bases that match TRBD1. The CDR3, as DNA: TGTGCCAGCCGCCGACAGGGGGAAAAAAATTCACCCCTCCACTTT. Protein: CASRRQGEKNSPLHF.